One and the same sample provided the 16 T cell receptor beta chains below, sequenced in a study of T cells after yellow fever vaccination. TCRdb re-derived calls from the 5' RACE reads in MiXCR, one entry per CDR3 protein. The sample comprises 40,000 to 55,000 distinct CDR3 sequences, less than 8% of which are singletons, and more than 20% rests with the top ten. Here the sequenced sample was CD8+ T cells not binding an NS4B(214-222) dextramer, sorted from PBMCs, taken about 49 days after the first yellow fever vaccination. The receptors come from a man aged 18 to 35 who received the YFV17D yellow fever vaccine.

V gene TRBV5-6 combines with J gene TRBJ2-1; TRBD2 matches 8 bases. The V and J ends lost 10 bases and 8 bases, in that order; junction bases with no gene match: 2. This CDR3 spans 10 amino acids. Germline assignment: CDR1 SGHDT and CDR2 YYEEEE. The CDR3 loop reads CASGGDEQFF. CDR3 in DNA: TGTGCCTCGGGAGGGGATGAGCAGTTCTTC.

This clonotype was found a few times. The CDR3 sequence: CASNRQGNYGYTF. CDR3 nucleotide sequence: TGTGCCAGCAATCGACAGGGAAACTATGGCTACACCTTC. The gene calls are TRBV28 and TRBJ1-2, with 7 bases matching TRBD1. Per the germline V gene, CDR1 is MDHEN and CDR2 is SYDVKM. This CDR3 is 13 amino acids long. V dropped 7 bases and J dropped 2; count of bases not matched to a gene: 4.

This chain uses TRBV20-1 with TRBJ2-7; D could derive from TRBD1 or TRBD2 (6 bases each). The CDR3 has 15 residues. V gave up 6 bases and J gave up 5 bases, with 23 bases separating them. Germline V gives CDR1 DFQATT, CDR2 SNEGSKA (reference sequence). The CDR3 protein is CSAEGEDSRRDEQYF. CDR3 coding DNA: TGCAGTGCCGAGGGTGAGGACAGCCGGAGGGACGAGCAGTACTTC.

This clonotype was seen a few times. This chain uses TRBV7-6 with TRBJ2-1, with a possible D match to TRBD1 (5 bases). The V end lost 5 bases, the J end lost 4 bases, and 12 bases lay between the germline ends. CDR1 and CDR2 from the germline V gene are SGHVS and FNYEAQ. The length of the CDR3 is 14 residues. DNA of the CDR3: TGTGCCAGCAGCCCCCCAGGGTTGTACAATGAGCAGTTCTTC. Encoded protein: CASSPPGLYNEQFF.

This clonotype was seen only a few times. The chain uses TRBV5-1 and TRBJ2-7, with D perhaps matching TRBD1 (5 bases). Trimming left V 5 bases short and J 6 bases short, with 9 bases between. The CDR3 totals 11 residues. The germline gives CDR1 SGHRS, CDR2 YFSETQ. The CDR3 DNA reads TGCGCCAGCAGGTCAGGGCTCGAGCAGTACTTC. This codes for CASRSGLEQYF.

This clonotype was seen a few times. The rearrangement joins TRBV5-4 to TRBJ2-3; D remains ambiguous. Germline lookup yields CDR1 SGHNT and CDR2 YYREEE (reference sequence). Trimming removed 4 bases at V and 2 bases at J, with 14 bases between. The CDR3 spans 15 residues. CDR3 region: CASSARITATDTQYF. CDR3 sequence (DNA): TGTGCCAGCAGCGCAAGGATCACAGCCACAGATACGCAGTATTTT. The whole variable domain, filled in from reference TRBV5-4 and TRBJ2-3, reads ETGVTQSPTHLIKTRGQQVTLRCSSQSGHNTVSWYQQALGQGPQFIFQYYREEENGRGNFPPRFSGLQFPNYSSELNVNALELDDSALYLCASSARITATDTQYFGPGTRLTVL.

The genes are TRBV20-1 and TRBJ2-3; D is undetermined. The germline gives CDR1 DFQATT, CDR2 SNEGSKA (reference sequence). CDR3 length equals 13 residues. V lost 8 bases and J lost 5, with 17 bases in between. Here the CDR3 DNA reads TGCAGTACCCGGCCTACAAACGGAGATACGCAGTATTTT. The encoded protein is CSTRPTNGDTQYF.

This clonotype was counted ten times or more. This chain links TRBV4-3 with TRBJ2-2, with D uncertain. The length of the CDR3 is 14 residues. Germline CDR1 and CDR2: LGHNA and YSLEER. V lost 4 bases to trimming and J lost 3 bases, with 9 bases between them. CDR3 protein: CASSPFRDTGELFF. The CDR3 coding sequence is TGCGCCAGCAGCCCGTTTAGGGACACCGGGGAGCTGTTTTTT.

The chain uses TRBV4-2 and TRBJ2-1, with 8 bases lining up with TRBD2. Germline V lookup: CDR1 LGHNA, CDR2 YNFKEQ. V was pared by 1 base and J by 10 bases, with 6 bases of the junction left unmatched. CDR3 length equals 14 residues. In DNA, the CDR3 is TGTGCCAGCAGCCAAGGTAGCGGGGAGGCCGAGCAGTTCTTC. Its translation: CASSQGSGEAEQFF.

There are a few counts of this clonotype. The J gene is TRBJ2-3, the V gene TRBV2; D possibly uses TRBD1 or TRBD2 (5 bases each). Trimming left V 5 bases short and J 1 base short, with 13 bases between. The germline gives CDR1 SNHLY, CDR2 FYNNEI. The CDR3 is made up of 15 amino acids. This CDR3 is CASSPGVQGTDTQYF. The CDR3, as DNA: TGTGCCAGCAGTCCCGGGGTACAGGGCACAGATACGCAGTATTTT.

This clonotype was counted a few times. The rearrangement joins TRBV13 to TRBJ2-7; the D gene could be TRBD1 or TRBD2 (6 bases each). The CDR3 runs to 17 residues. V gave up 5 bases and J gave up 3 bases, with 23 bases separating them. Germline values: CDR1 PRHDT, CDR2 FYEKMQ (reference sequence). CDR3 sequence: CASSNGAAGRGFYEQYF. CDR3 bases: TGTGCCAGCAGCAACGGGGCAGCGGGCAGGGGCTTCTACGAGCAGTACTTC.

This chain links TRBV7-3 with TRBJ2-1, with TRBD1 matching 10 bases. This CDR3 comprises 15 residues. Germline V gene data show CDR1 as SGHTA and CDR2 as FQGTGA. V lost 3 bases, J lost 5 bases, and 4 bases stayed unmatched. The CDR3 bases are TGTGCCAGCAGCTTGATCGGGACAGGGGACAATGAGCAGTTCTTC. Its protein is CASSLIGTGDNEQFF.

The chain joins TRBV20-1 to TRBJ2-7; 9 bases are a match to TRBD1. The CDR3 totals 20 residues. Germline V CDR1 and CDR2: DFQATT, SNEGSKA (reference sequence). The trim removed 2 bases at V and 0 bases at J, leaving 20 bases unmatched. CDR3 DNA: TGCAGTGCTAGATGGCCCCTGACCGGGACAGGGCATAGGAGCTCCTACGAGCAGTACTTC. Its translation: CSARWPLTGTGHRSSYEQYF.

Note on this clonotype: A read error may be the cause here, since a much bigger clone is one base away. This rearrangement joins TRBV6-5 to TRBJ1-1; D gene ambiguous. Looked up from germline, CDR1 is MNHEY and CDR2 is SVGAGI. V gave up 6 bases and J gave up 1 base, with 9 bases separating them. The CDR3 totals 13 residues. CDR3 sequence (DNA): TGTGCCAGCAGCTATCGGGGGAACACTGAAGCTTTCTTT. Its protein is CASSYRGNTEAFF.

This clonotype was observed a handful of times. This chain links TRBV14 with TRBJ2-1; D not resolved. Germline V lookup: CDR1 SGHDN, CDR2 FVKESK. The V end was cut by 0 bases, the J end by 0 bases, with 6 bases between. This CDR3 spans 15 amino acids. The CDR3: CASSQDDISYNEQFF. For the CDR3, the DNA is TGTGCCAGCAGCCAAGATGACATCTCCTACAATGAGCAGTTCTTC.

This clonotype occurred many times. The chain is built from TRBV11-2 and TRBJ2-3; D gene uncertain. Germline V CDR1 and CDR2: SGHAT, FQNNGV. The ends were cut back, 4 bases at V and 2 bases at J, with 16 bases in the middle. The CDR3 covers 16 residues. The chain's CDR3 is CASSSRILQFTDTQYF. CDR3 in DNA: TGTGCCAGCAGCTCACGGATACTACAGTTCACAGATACGCAGTATTTT.